This T cell receptor (beta chain) was retrieved from a study of CD8+ T cells in alopecia areata. The CDR3 totals 14 residues. Looked up from germline, CDR1 is NSHNY and CDR2 is SYGAGN. A note on this clone: Germline and genes here are mouse. With the read ending 4 residues before the CDR3 end, the germline J gene is used to fill in that end.

A sort of pooled cutaneous lymph node cells used CD4, CD8alpha, NKG2D, NKG2ACE and other stains. Investigators isolated RNA and reverse transcribed it into cDNA to act as the sequencing template. Clones were read by immunoSEQ multiplex PCR, and TCRdb kept only the in-frame ones, dropping some. The sample has about 270,000 clones, none seen only once. The source is a C3H/HeJ mouse with alopecia areata. MHC haplotype of the strain: H2-k. The chain joins TRBV13-1 to TRBJ2-5; D gene uncertain. The sequencing input was CD4+ T cells sorted from a lymph node. Here the CDR3 reads CASSDALVKDTQYF. CDR3 DNA, as far as it was read: TGTGCCAGCAGTGATGCCCTGGTGAAAGAC.